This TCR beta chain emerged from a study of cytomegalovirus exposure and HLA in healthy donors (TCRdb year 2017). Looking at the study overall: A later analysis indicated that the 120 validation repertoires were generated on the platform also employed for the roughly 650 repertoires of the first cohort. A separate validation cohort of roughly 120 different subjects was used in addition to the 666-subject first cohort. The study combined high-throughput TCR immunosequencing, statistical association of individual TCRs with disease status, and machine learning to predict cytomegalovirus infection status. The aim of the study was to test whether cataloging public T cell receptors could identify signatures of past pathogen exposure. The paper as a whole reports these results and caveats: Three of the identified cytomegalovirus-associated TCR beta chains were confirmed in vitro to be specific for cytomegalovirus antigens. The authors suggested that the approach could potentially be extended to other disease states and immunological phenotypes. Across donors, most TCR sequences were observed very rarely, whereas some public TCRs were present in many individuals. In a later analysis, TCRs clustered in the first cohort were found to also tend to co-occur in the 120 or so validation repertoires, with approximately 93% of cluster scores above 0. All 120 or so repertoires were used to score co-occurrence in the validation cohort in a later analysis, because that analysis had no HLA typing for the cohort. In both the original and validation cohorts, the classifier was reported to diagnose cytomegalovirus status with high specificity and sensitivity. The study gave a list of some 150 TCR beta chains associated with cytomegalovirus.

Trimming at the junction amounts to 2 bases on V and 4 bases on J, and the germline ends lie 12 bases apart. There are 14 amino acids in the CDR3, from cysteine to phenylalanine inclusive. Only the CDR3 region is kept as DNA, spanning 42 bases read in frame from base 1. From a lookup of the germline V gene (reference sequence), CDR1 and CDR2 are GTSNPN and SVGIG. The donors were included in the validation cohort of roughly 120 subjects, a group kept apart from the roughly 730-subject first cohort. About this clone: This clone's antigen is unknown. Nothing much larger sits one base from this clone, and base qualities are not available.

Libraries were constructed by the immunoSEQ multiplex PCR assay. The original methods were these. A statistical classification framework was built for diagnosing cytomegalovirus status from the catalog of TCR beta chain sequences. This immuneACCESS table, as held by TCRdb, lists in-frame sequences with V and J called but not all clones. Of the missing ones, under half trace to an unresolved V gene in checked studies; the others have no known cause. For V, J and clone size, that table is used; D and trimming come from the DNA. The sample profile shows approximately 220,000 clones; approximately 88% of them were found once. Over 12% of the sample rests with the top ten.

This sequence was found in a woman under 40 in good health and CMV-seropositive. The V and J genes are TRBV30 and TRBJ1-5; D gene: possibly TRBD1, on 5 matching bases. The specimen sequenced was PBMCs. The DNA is TGTGCCTGGAGTTGGCAGGGACCGAATCAGCCCCAGCATTTT. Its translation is CAWSWQGPNQPQHF.